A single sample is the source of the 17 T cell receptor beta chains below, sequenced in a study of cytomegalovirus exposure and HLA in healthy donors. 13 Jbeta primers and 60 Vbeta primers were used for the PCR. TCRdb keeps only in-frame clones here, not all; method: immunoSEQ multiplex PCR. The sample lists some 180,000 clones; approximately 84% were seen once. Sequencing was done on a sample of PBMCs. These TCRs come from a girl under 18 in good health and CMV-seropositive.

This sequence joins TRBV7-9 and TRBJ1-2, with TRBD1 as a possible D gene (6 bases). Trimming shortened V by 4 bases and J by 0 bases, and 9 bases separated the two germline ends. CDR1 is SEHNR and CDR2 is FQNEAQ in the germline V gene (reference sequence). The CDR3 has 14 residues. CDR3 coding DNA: TGTGCCAGCAGCTGGACAGCCTCTAACTATGGCTACACCTTC. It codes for CASSWTASNYGYTF.

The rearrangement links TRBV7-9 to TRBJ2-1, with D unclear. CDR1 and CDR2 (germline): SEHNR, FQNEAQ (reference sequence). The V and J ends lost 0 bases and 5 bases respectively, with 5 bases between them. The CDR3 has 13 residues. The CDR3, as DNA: TGTGCCAGCAGCTTAGCAGAGGACAATGAGCAGTTCTTC. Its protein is CASSLAEDNEQFF.

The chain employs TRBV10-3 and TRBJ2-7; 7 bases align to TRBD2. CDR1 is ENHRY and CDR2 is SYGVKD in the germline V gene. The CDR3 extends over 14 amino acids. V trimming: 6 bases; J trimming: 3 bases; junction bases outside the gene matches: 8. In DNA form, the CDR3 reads TGTGCCATCAGCCCCCAGGGAGGGCACTACGAGCAGTACTTC. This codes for CAISPQGGHYEQYF.

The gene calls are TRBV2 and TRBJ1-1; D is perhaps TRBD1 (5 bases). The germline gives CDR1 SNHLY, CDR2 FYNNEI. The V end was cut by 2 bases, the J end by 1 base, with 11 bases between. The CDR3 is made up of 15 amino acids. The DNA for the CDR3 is TGTGCCAGCAGTGAACGTCCAGGGTCGAACACTGAAGCTTTCTTT. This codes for CASSERPGSNTEAFF.

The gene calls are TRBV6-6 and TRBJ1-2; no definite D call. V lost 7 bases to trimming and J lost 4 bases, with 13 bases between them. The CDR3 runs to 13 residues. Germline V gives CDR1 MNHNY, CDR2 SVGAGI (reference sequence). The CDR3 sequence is CASNKNEGYGYTF. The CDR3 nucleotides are TGTGCCAGCAATAAGAACGAGGGCTATGGCTACACCTTC.

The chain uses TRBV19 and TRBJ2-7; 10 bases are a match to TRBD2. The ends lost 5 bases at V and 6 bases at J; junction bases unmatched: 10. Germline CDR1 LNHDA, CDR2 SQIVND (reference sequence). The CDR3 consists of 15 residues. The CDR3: CASSAQGLAGAEQYF. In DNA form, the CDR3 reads TGTGCCAGTAGTGCACAGGGGCTAGCGGGAGCCGAGCAGTACTTC.

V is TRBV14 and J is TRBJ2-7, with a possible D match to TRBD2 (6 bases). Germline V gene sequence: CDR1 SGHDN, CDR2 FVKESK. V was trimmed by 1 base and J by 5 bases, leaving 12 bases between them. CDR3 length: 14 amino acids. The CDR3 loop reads CASSQVQLANEQYF. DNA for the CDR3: TGTGCCAGCAGCCAAGTTCAACTAGCCAACGAGCAGTACTTC.

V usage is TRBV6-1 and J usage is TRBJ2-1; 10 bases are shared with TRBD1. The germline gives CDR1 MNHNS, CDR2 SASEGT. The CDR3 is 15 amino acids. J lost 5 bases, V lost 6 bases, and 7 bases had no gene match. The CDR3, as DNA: TGTGCCAGCAGCACCGGACAGGGGGGAAACAATGAGCAGTTCTTC. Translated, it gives CASSTGQGGNNEQFF.

CDR3 in amino acids: CASSFVEPSGSLNEQFF. The DNA for the CDR3 is TGTGCCAGCAGTTTTGTAGAACCTAGCGGGAGTTTAAATGAGCAGTTCTTC. The chain combines TRBV27 with TRBJ2-1, with 10 bases aligning to TRBD2. The CDR3 runs 17 residues. V lost 3 bases, J lost 7 bases, and 12 bases stayed unmatched. Germline CDR1 reads MNHEY; CDR2 reads SMNVEV (reference sequence).

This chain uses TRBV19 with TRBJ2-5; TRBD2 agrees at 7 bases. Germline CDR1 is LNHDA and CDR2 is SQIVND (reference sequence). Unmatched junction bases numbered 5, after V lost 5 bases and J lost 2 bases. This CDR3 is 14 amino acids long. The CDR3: CASSPTAGQETQYF. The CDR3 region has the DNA TGTGCCAGTAGTCCTACAGCGGGGCAAGAGACCCAGTACTTC.

CDR3 loop: CSVSGETQYF. For the CDR3, the DNA is TGCAGCGTTTCCGGAGAGACCCAGTACTTC. The chain recombines TRBV29-1 with TRBJ2-5; D ambiguous. The CDR3 totals 10 residues. Per germline, CDR1 SQVTM and CDR2 ANQGSEA. Trimming left V 5 bases short and J 4 bases short, with 5 bases between.

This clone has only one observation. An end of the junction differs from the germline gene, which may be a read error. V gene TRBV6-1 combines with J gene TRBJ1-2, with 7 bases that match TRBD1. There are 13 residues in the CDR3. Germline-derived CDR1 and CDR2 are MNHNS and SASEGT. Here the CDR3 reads CASSELPGGGYIF. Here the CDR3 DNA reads TGTGCCAGCAGTGAACTACCAGGGGGAGGCTACATCTTC.

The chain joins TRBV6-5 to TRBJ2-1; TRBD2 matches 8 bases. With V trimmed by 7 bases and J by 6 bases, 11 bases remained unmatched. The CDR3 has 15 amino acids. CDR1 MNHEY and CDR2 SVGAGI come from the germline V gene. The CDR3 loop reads CASTGAGVFSNEQFF. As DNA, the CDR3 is TGTGCCAGCACCGGAGCGGGAGTCTTTTCCAATGAGCAGTTCTTC.

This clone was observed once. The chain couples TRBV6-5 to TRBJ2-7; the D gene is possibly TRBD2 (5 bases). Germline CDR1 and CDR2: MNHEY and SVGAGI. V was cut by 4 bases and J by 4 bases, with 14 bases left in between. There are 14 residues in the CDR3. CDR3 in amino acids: CASSFKSGWYEQYF. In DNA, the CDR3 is TGTGCCAGCAGTTTTAAAAGCGGATGGTACGAGCAGTACTTC.

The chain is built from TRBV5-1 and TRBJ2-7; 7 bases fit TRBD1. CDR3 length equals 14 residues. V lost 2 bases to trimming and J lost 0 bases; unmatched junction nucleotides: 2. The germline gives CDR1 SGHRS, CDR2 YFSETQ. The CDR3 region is CASSFDRVSYEQYF. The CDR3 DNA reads TGCGCCAGCAGCTTTGACAGGGTCTCCTACGAGCAGTACTTC.

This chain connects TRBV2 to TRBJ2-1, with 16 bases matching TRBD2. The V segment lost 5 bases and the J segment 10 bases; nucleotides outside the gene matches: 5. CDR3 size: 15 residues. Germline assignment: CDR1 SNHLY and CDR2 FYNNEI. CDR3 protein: CASSSPGLAGGEQFF. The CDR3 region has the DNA TGTGCCAGCAGTTCGCCGGGACTAGCGGGAGGGGAGCAGTTCTTC.

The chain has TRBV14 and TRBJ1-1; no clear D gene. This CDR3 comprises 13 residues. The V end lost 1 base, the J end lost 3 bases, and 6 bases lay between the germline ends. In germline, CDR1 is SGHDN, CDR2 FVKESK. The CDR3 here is CASSQVTDTEAFF. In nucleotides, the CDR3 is TGTGCCAGCAGCCAAGTGACTGACACTGAAGCTTTCTTT.